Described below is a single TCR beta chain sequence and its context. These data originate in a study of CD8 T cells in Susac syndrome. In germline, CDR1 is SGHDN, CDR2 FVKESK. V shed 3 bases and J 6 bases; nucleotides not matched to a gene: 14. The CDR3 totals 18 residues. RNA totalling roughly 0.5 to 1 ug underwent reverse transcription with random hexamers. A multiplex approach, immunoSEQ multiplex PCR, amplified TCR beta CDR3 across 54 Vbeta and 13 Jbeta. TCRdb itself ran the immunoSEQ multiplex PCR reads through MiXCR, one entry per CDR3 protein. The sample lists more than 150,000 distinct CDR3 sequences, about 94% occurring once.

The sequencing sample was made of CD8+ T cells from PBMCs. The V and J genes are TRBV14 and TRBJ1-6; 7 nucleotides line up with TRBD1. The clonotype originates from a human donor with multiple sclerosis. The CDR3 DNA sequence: TGTGCCAGCAGCCATCGACGACGGACCGGGACAGCTAATTCACCCCTCCACTTT. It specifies CASSHRRRTGTANSPLHF.